This entry features one T cell receptor (beta chain) sequence. Its specificity is unknown. Each CDR3 protein gets one entry after TCRdb re-called the 5' RACE reads with MiXCR. The sample records approximately 150,000 distinct CDR3 sequences, around a tenth being singletons. This sample stems from a study of CD8 T cells in ankylosing spondylitis. Per the germline V gene, CDR1 is MNHEY and CDR2 is SVGEGT. The V and J ends lost 7 bases and 9 bases respectively, with 22 bases between them. CDR3 length: 15 amino acids. The study, taken as a whole, reports: Blood from ankylosing spondylitis patients appeared to carry a characteristic roughly 8-variant TCR beta motif. Matched ankylosing spondylitis synovial fluid reportedly showed significant enrichment of disease-linked clones. Past research had described some motif variants in reactive arthritis synovial fluid and blood.

This rearrangement joins TRBV6-2 or TRBV6-3 to TRBJ2-1, with D possibly TRBD2 on 7 matching bases. The sample was blood, either unsorted or a sorted T cell fraction (not recorded which). This clonotype was sampled from a female donor with ankylosing spondylitis or in good health (not recorded which). The CDR3 reads CASTPFAGATGEQFF. In nucleotides, the CDR3 is TGTGCCAGCACCCCTTTCGCGGGGGCTACGGGTGAGCAGTTCTTC.